Listed here are 28 T cell receptor beta chains from one sample, sequenced in a study of long-term antiretroviral therapy in people with HIV. The libraries were made with immunoSEQ v3.0 at survey level. The assay was immunoSEQ multiplex PCR, and TCRdb's table has in-frame clones only and misses some. The table records tens of thousands of clones, around four fifths of them present only once. Sequenced here: unsorted PBMCs, sampled 0.3 years after starting antiretroviral therapy. The receptor set was obtained from a man aged 18 to 35 with HIV.

The chain employs TRBV2 and TRBJ2-7, with D possibly being TRBD2 (6 bases). V lost 10 bases and J 5 bases, leaving 12 bases between the germline ends. From germline, CDR1 is SNHLY and CDR2 FYNNEI. The CDR3 is 11 amino acids. CDR3 loop: CATSASDEQYF. The CDR3 coding sequence is TGTGCCACCTCAGCTAGCGACGAGCAGTACTTC.

The chain is built from TRBV5-1 and TRBJ2-3, with 10 positions matching TRBD2. CDR1 and CDR2 (germline): SGHRS, YFSETQ. Trimming cost V 4 bases and J 2 bases; bases outside gene matches: 10. The CDR3 has 17 amino acids. CDR3 in DNA: TGCGCCAGCAGCCTCGGACTAGCGGTAACCTCCACAGATACGCAGTATTTT. Its translation: CASSLGLAVTSTDTQYF.

The chain is built from TRBV20-1 and TRBJ2-3; TRBD2 matches 8 bases. V was pared by 5 bases and J by 9 bases, with 4 bases of the junction left unmatched. The CDR3 totals 11 residues. Germline CDR1 is DFQATT and CDR2 is SNEGSKA (reference sequence). CDR3 loop: CSAPRGGTQYF. Here the CDR3 DNA reads TGCAGTGCTCCACGGGGGGGCACGCAGTATTTT.

The chain combines TRBV6-1 with TRBJ1-5; D not resolved. The CDR3 extends over 15 amino acids. From germline, CDR1 is MNHNS and CDR2 SASEGT. V lost 1 base and J 0 bases, leaving 7 bases between the germline ends. The CDR3 DNA is TGTGCCAGCAGTGAAGACCCTATTAGCAATCAGCCCCAGCATTTT. It codes for CASSEDPISNQPQHF.

The V gene is TRBV6-1, the J gene TRBJ2-7; a possible D gene is TRBD1 (6 bases). In germline, CDR1 is MNHNS, CDR2 SASEGT. CDR3 length equals 14 residues. V shed 11 bases and J shed 4 bases, with 21 bases lying between them. CDR3 bases: TGTGCCCTCGGACAGCTCTTTCCCTCTTACGAGCAGTACTTC. Residues: CALGQLFPSYEQYF.

This clone was found a few times. The chain employs TRBV2 and TRBJ2-5; D is perhaps TRBD1 or TRBD2 (5 bases each). Germline CDR1 reads SNHLY; CDR2 reads FYNNEI. CDR3 size: 13 residues. CDR3 nucleotide sequence: TGTGCAATCTGGTCGGAAGGGACAGAGACCCAGTACTTC. Residues: CAIWSEGTETQYF.

The gene calls are TRBV7-2 and TRBJ1-1; 8 nucleotides agree with TRBD1. Per the germline V gene, CDR1 is SGHTA and CDR2 is FQGNSA. This CDR3 region has 17 residues. The V segment lost 1 base and the J segment 5 bases; nucleotides outside the gene matches: 12. CDR3 loop: CASSLGLQGGVETEAFF. CDR3 DNA sequence: TGTGCCAGCAGCTTAGGTTTACAGGGGGGAGTAGAGACTGAAGCTTTCTTT.

The chain couples TRBV19 to TRBJ1-2; weak D call: TRBD1 (6 bases). Germline-derived CDR1 and CDR2 are LNHDA and SQIVND (reference sequence). The CDR3 is 14 amino acids. V was pared by 4 bases and J by 2 bases, with 11 bases between. CDR3 residues: CASSTGTPNYGYTF. The DNA of the CDR3 is TGTGCCAGTAGTACGGGGACACCAAACTATGGCTACACCTTC.

The V and J genes are TRBV2 and TRBJ1-1; 8 nucleotides line up with TRBD1. V shed 6 bases, J shed 6 bases, and the junction held 3 bases outside the gene matches. The CDR3 loop spans 12 amino acids. Germline CDR1 SNHLY, CDR2 FYNNEI. The CDR3 reads CASRETGAEAFF. The DNA for the CDR3 is TGTGCCAGCAGGGAGACAGGGGCTGAAGCTTTCTTT. Supplemented by reference TRBV2 and TRBJ1-1, the full variable domain reads EPEVTQTPSHQVTQMGQEVILRCVPISNHLYFYWYRQILGQKVEFLVSFYNNEISEKSEIFDDQFSVERPDGSNFTLKIRSTKLEDSAMYFCASRETGAEAFFGQGTRLTVV.

The chain recombines TRBV2 with TRBJ2-5; D perhaps matches TRBD1 (7 bases). The V end was cut by 7 bases, the J end by 9 bases, with 21 bases between. CDR3 size: 14 residues. CDR1 and CDR2 from the germline V gene are SNHLY and FYNNEI. The CDR3 protein is CASNGQDKREAQYF. CDR3 DNA sequence: TGTGCCAGCAACGGACAGGATAAGAGGGAGGCCCAGTACTTC.

This chain connects TRBV5-6 to TRBJ1-4; D gene unclear. Between the trimmed V and J ends, which lost 3 bases and 8 bases, there was a span of 11 bases. From germline, CDR1 is SGHDT and CDR2 YYEEEE. The CDR3 loop spans 13 amino acids. The DNA for the CDR3 is TGTGCCAGCAGCTATCGACCTGGGGAAAAACTGTTTTTT. This translates into CASSYRPGEKLFF.

This clone occurred once. The chain joins TRBV7-2 to TRBJ2-7; possibly TRBD1 for D (5 bases). Trimming left V 1 base short and J 0 bases short, with 7 bases between. The CDR3 sequence is 14 residues long. Germline lookup yields CDR1 SGHTA and CDR2 FQGNSA. CDR3 in amino acids: CASSLEQGSYEQYF. For the CDR3, the DNA is TGTGCCAGCAGCTTAGAGCAGGGCTCCTACGAGCAGTACTTC.

The chain combines TRBV15 with TRBJ2-5; TRBD1 might be the D (6 bases). The CDR3 loop spans 15 amino acids. Germline V gene sequence: CDR1 LNHNV, CDR2 YYDKDF (reference sequence). V lost 3 bases and J 7 bases, leaving 18 bases between the germline ends. The CDR3 nucleotides read TGTGCCACCAGCAGCGACCATGGGGGCAAAGCGACCCAGTACTTC. Residues: CATSSDHGGKATQYF.

This clone appeared once. The chain employs TRBV19 and TRBJ2-1, with D perhaps matching TRBD2 (5 bases). From germline, CDR1 is LNHDA and CDR2 SQIVND (reference sequence). The germline V and J ends were trimmed by 0 bases and 0 bases, with 9 bases remaining between them. There are 16 residues in the CDR3. The CDR3 loop reads CASSIERETSYNEQFF. The CDR3 DNA follows: TGTGCCAGTAGTATAGAGAGGGAGACCTCCTACAATGAGCAGTTCTTC. The full variable domain, rest sourced from reference TRBV19 and TRBJ2-1, is DGGITQSPKYLFRKEGQNVTLSCEQNLNHDAMYWYRQDPGQGLRLIYYSQIVNDFQKGDIAEGYSVSREKKESFPLTVTSAQKNPTAFYLCASSIERETSYNEQFFGPGTRLTVL.

The rearrangement joins TRBV7-8 to TRBJ1-4, with D unclear. The CDR3 is 16 amino acids. CDR1 SGHVS and CDR2 FQNEAQ come from the germline V gene. Trimming left V 5 bases short and J 2 bases short, with 15 bases between. CDR3 sequence (DNA): TGTGCCAGCAGCGTACGAGACTGGTCCACTAATGAAAAACTGTTTTTT. Encoded protein: CASSVRDWSTNEKLFF.

This chain joins TRBV5-1 and TRBJ2-1; D is unclear. In germline, CDR1 is SGHRS, CDR2 YFSETQ. V was clipped by 0 bases and J by 3 bases, with 4 bases between them. The CDR3 consists of 13 residues. CDR3 region: CASSLDIYNEQFF. CDR3 nucleotides: TGCGCCAGCAGCTTGGACATCTACAATGAGCAGTTCTTC.

The rearrangement uses TRBV11-1 and TRBJ2-2; 12 nucleotides match TRBD1. V was pared by 6 bases and J by 7 bases, with 6 bases of the junction left unmatched. The CDR3 loop spans 15 amino acids. CDR1 and CDR2 from the germline V gene are SGHAT and FQDESV (reference sequence). The CDR3 coding sequence is TGTGCCAGCAGAACCGGGACAGGGGGCTTCGGGGAGCTGTTTTTT. Amino acids: CASRTGTGGFGELFF.

The chain combines TRBV4-1 with TRBJ1-5; maybe TRBD1 (5 bases). V was clipped by 1 base and J by 5 bases, with 6 bases between them. This CDR3 has 13 residues. Per germline, CDR1 MGHRA and CDR2 YSYEKL. The CDR3 DNA sequence: TGCGCCAGCAGCCAAGGGGGCTATCAGCCCCAGCATTTT. This gives the protein CASSQGGYQPQHF.

The gene calls are TRBV19 and TRBJ2-5; 7 nucleotides agree with TRBD2. CDR1 LNHDA and CDR2 SQIVND come from the germline V gene (reference sequence). This CDR3 contains 12 residues. Trimming removed 7 bases from V and 5 bases from J; junction bases left unmatched: 4. The CDR3 protein is CASTDGRETQYF. CDR3 nucleotide sequence: TGTGCCAGTACGGACGGGAGGGAGACCCAGTACTTC.

This clone came up a few times. J is TRBJ1-2 and V is TRBV30; the match to TRBD1 covers 11 bases. V shed 7 bases and J 4 bases; nucleotides not matched to a gene: 11. There are 15 residues in the CDR3. Germline V gene data show CDR1 as GTSNPN and CDR2 as SVGIG (reference sequence). CDR3 loop: CASRTGGPSGYGYTF. CDR3 DNA sequence: TGTGCCTCCAGGACAGGGGGCCCTTCGGGCTATGGCTACACCTTC.

The chain joins TRBV27 to TRBJ2-7; perhaps D is TRBD1 or TRBD2 (5 bases each). The CDR3 sequence is 15 residues long. V lost 0 bases, J lost 6 bases, and 15 bases lay in between. CDR1 MNHEY and CDR2 SMNVEV come from the germline V gene (reference sequence). The CDR3 loop reads CASSLSSQGAGEQYF. In nucleotides, the CDR3 is TGTGCCAGCAGTTTATCGTCCCAGGGTGCGGGCGAGCAGTACTTC.

The chain employs TRBV18 and TRBJ2-5, with a possible D match to TRBD1 (6 bases). Trimming pared 3 bases from V and 4 bases from J, leaving 15 bases between. This CDR3 has 15 amino acids. Per germline, CDR1 KGHSH and CDR2 LQKENI. DNA for the CDR3: TGTGCCAGCTCACCGGGGAGCCAGGGGCGAGAGACCCAGTACTTC. This translates into CASSPGSQGRETQYF.

CDR3 in amino acids: CASRGQFNTEAFF. The CDR3 DNA reads as TGTGCCAGCAGGGGACAGTTCAACACTGAAGCTTTCTTT. The V and J genes are TRBV2 and TRBJ1-1; 7 nucleotides agree with TRBD1. Germline CDR1 reads SNHLY; CDR2 reads FYNNEI. Unmatched junction bases numbered 3, after V lost 6 bases and J lost 2 bases. The CDR3 runs to 13 residues.

The rearrangement uses TRBV7-9 and TRBJ1-4; D remains ambiguous. Between the trimmed V and J ends, which lost 1 base and 6 bases, there was a span of 3 bases. Per the germline V gene, CDR1 is SEHNR and CDR2 is FQNEAQ (reference sequence). This CDR3 is built from 12 residues. CDR3 sequence (DNA): TGTGCCAGCAGCTTAGGGGATGAAAAACTGTTTTTT. Translation: CASSLGDEKLFF.

The chain joins TRBV2 to TRBJ1-3, with 8 bases fitting TRBD1. After removal of 1 base from V and 0 bases from J, the junction contained 5 bases not matched to a gene. Germline lookup yields CDR1 SNHLY and CDR2 FYNNEI. This CDR3 region has 17 residues. The CDR3, as DNA: TGTGCCAGCAGTGAAGGGGGGACAGGAAACTCTGGAAACACCATATATTTT. Translation gives CASSEGGTGNSGNTIYF.

The gene calls are TRBV15 and TRBJ2-1; perhaps TRBD2 as D (5 bases). The CDR3 loop spans 15 amino acids. The V end lost 1 base, the J end lost 8 bases, and 15 bases lay between the germline ends. CDR1 and CDR2 from the germline V gene are LNHNV and YYDKDF (reference sequence). CDR3 residues: CATSRGREGIDEQFF. The CDR3 nucleotides read TGTGCCACCAGCAGAGGGAGAGAGGGTATCGATGAGCAGTTCTTC.

The V call is TRBV5-5, the J call TRBJ1-4; a weak D match, TRBD1 (5 bases). Germline V gives CDR1 SGHKS, CDR2 YYEKEE (reference sequence). V was cut by 4 bases and J by 8 bases, with 18 bases left in between. The CDR3 runs 15 residues. The CDR3 sequence is CASSLGETRREKLFF. CDR3 coding DNA: TGTGCCAGCAGCCTGGGGGAAACGAGGAGGGAAAAACTGTTTTTT. Using reference TRBV5-5 and TRBJ1-4 for the parts outside the CDR3, the full variable domain is DAGVTQSPTHLIKTRGQQVTLRCSPISGHKSVSWYQQVLGQGPQFIFQYYEKEERGRGNFPDRFSARQFPNYSSELNVNALLLGDSALYLCASSLGETRREKLFFGSGTQLSVL.

The CDR3 reads CASSVYKGGGELFF. Written as DNA, the CDR3 is TGTGCCAGCAGTGTTTACAAGGGGGGCGGGGAGCTGTTTTTT. The J gene is TRBJ2-2, the V gene TRBV6-1; D possibly matches TRBD1 or TRBD2 (6 bases each). V shed 4 bases and J shed 7 bases, with 13 bases lying between them. The CDR3 runs to 14 residues. Germline-derived CDR1 and CDR2 are MNHNS and SASEGT.